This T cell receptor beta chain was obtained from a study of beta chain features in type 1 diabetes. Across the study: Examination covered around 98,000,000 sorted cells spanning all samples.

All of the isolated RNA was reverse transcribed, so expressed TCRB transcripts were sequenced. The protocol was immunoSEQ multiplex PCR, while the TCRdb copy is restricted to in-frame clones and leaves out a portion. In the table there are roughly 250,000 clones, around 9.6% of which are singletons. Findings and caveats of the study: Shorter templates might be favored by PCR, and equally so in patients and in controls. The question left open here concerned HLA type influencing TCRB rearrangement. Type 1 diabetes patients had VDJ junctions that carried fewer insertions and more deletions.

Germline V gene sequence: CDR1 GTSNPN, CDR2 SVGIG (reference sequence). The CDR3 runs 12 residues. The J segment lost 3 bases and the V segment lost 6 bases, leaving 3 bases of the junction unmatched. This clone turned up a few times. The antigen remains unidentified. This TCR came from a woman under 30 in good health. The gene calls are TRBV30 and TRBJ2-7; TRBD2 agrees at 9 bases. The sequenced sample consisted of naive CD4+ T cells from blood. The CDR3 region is CACPSGNYEQYF. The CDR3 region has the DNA TGTGCCTGTCCTAGCGGGAACTACGAGCAGTACTTC.